This TCR beta chain derives from a study of blood T cells in healthy people across ages. Across the whole study: About one barcoded beta molecule per two T cells was captured by template switching.

The authors ran a second PCR of roughly 6 to 12 cycles using a sample-barcoded 5' primer and a J-beta primer mix. TCRdb recomputed calls from the 5' RACE reads with MiXCR, one row per CDR3 protein. The sample lists fewer than 750,000 distinct CDR3 sequences; roughly 48% were seen once. V lost 4 bases to trimming and J lost 1 base; unmatched junction nucleotides: 6. Germline CDR1 is SGHTA and CDR2 is FQGNSA. CDR3 length: 15 residues. This clonotype was seen more than once but under ten times. This receptor was obtained from a man aged 80 or over in good health. This sequence joins TRBV7-2 and TRBJ1-1, with 7 bases fitting TRBD1. Sequenced: blood. The CDR3 bases are TGTGCCAGCAGCTCCCAGGACAGGAAGAACACTGAAGCTTTCTTT. This codes for CASSSQDRKNTEAFF.